One sample yielded the 22 T cell receptor beta chains listed below, sequenced in a study of blood T cell repertoires in COVID-19. Sequenced by immunoSEQ multiplex PCR; TCRdb stores in-frame clones only, minus some. The sample holds 150,000 to 200,000 clones, approximately 95% seen once. Sample: peripheral blood. Source of these receptors: a woman aged 55-70 years with COVID-19, enrolled during active disease.

This sequence joins TRBV7-3 and TRBJ2-2; D not certain. Germline CDR1 SGHTA, CDR2 FQGTGA. This CDR3 is 15 amino acids long. V lost 5 bases and J 7 bases, leaving 17 bases between the germline ends. The CDR3 reads CASSPTLGGIGELFF. The CDR3, as DNA: TGTGCCAGCAGCCCGACATTGGGTGGAATCGGGGAGCTGTTTTTT.

The chain employs TRBV20-1 and TRBJ2-7; D unresolved. V gave up 5 bases and J gave up 3 bases, with 8 bases separating them. Germline V gene lookup returns CDR1 DFQATT and CDR2 SNEGSKA (reference sequence). CDR3 length: 11 amino acids. Here the CDR3 DNA reads TGCAGTGCTTCCAACGGCTACGAGCAGTACTTC. This sequence encodes CSASNGYEQYF.

The chain combines TRBV19 with TRBJ2-1; possibly TRBD1 for D (6 bases). The CDR3 contains 15 residues. V lost 5 bases and J 7 bases, leaving 18 bases between the germline ends. Germline CDR1 and CDR2: LNHDA and SQIVND (reference sequence). The CDR3 loop reads CASSSLVDSGNEQFF. CDR3 nucleotides: TGTGCCAGTAGTTCCCTCGTGGACAGTGGTAATGAGCAGTTCTTC.

A single count supports this clone. The CDR3 DNA reads as TGTGCCAGCAGCAAAGGTGAGAGGTACACTGAAGCTTTCTTT. Translated, it gives CASSKGERYTEAFF. This chain links TRBV21-1 with TRBJ1-1. TRBV21-1 is deemed a pseudogene. The CDR3 length is 14 residues.

This chain joins TRBV9 and TRBJ1-2; the match to TRBD1 covers 9 bases. J lost 3 bases, V lost 4 bases, and 7 bases had no gene match. Germline V lookup: CDR1 SGDLS, CDR2 YYNGEE. CDR3 length: 15 residues. As DNA, the CDR3 is TGTGCCAGCAGCCCAACCGGACAGGGGCACTATGGCTACACCTTC. Protein: CASSPTGQGHYGYTF.

V gene TRBV4-3 combines with J gene TRBJ2-2; 7 nucleotides align to TRBD2. From germline, CDR1 is LGHNA and CDR2 YSLEER. This CDR3 region has 17 residues. V lost 0 bases, J lost 2 bases, and 6 bases stayed unmatched. The CDR3 sequence is CASSQDLGTINTGELFF. As DNA, the CDR3 is TGCGCCAGCAGCCAAGATTTGGGGACTATTAACACCGGGGAGCTGTTTTTT.

The CDR3 DNA is TGTGCCAGCAGTGAAAACAGGGGGCGAGCTGGAAACACCATATATTTT. It yields the protein CASSENRGRAGNTIYF. The chain links TRBV6-1 to TRBJ1-3; 9 bases fit TRBD1. V lost 2 bases to trimming and J lost 2 bases; unmatched junction nucleotides: 4. Germline CDR1 and CDR2: MNHNS and SASEGT. The CDR3 spans 16 residues.

This chain links TRBV27 with TRBJ2-5, with D possibly TRBD2 on 6 matching bases. The ends were cut back, 5 bases at V and 0 bases at J, with 16 bases in the middle. The CDR3 runs 16 residues. The germline gives CDR1 MNHEY, CDR2 SMNVEV (reference sequence). The CDR3 sequence: CASSPRGREYQETQYF. In nucleotides, the CDR3 is TGTGCCAGCAGTCCCCGGGGCCGGGAGTACCAAGAGACCCAGTACTTC.

The chain links TRBV3-1 (or the pseudogene TRBV3-2) to TRBJ1-1; D unclear. Per the germline V gene, CDR1 is LGHDT and CDR2 is YNNKEL (reference sequence). The CDR3 is made up of 15 amino acids. V dropped 0 bases and J dropped 4 bases, with 12 bases sitting between them. The CDR3 DNA follows: TGTGCCAGCAGCCAAGAAGCGGGTTTGCGCACTGAAGCTTTCTTT. This codes for CASSQEAGLRTEAFF.

The chain couples TRBV5-1 to TRBJ2-1, with 7 bases identical to TRBD2. Germline V gene data show CDR1 as SGHRS and CDR2 as YFSETQ. Germline trimming cut 0 bases from V and 9 bases from J; bases unmatched to any gene: 9. The CDR3 length is 15 residues. The CDR3 loop is CASSLAGGYSGEQFF. CDR3 DNA sequence: TGCGCCAGCAGCTTGGCGGGGGGATATTCGGGTGAGCAGTTCTTC. Together with reference TRBV5-1 and TRBJ2-1, the CDR3 gives the full variable domain: KAGVTQTPRYLIKTRGQQVTLSCSPISGHRSVSWYQQTPGQGLQFLFEYFSETQRNKGNFPGRFSGRQFSNSRSEMNVSTLELGDSALYLCASSLAGGYSGEQFFGPGTRLTVL.

V and J are TRBV19 and TRBJ1-2, with 9 bases aligning to TRBD1. Germline CDR1 reads LNHDA; CDR2 reads SQIVND (reference sequence). This CDR3 has 14 residues. The trim removed 5 bases at V and 3 bases at J, leaving 4 bases unmatched. The CDR3: CASSQQGAYYGYTF. In DNA form, the CDR3 reads TGTGCCAGTAGTCAACAGGGGGCCTACTATGGCTACACCTTC.

The chain recombines TRBV6-1 with TRBJ2-5, with TRBD2 identical over 9 bases. The CDR3 contains 16 residues. Losses at the gene ends were 4 bases for V and 1 base for J; bases not matched to a gene: 7. Per germline, CDR1 MNHNS and CDR2 SASEGT. CDR3 residues: CASSVGSGGPQETQYF. The CDR3 DNA sequence: TGTGCCAGCAGTGTGGGGAGCGGGGGGCCCCAAGAGACCCAGTACTTC.

This rearrangement joins TRBV5-4 to TRBJ1-2; possible D gene TRBD1, 6 bases. The ends were cut back, 0 bases at V and 6 bases at J, with 15 bases in the middle. From germline, CDR1 is SGHNT and CDR2 YYREEE (reference sequence). The CDR3 loop spans 15 amino acids. Written as DNA, the CDR3 is TGTGCCAGCAGCTTGGCCGGGGGGCGCTTGAATGGCTACACCTTC. Translated: CASSLAGGRLNGYTF.

The rearrangement joins TRBV7-9 to TRBJ2-1, with unresolved D. The ends were cut back, 1 base at V and 0 bases at J, with 10 bases in the middle. The CDR3 sequence is 16 residues long. The germline V gene has CDR1 SEHNR and CDR2 FQNEAQ (reference sequence). Here the CDR3 reads CASSLGATSSYNEQFF. The CDR3 DNA is TGTGCCAGCAGCTTAGGGGCCACCAGCTCCTACAATGAGCAGTTCTTC.

V usage is TRBV7-3 and J usage is TRBJ1-2; 7 bases agree with TRBD1. J gave up 7 bases and V 5 bases, and 7 bases lay outside the gene matches. The germline gives CDR1 SGHTA, CDR2 FQGTGA. This CDR3 spans 13 amino acids. This CDR3 reads CASSPDRVAGYTF. DNA for the CDR3: TGTGCCAGCAGCCCCGACAGGGTGGCTGGCTACACCTTC.

This chain uses TRBV7-6 with TRBJ2-2; 8 bases match TRBD2. Trimming removed 5 bases from V and 4 bases from J; junction bases left unmatched: 9. The germline CDR1 and CDR2 sequences are SGHVS and FNYEAQ. The CDR3 length is 16 residues. The CDR3 reads CASSPTRSGVTGELFF. In DNA, the CDR3 is TGTGCCAGCAGCCCGACCCGTAGCGGGGTCACCGGGGAGCTGTTTTTT.

J is TRBJ2-5 and V is TRBV9; TRBD1 aligns across 8 bases. V shed 2 bases, J shed 7 bases, and the junction held 10 bases outside the gene matches. Germline CDR1 SGDLS, CDR2 YYNGEE. The CDR3 is 15 residues long. CDR3 loop: CASSVQDRVGLTQYF. The CDR3 DNA reads as TGTGCCAGCAGCGTCCAGGACAGGGTGGGTTTGACCCAGTACTTC.

V and J are TRBV20-1 and TRBJ2-1; TRBD1 agrees at 9 bases. Trimming took 2 bases from V and 12 from J; bases not matched to a gene: 2. Germline CDR1 and CDR2: DFQATT and SNEGSKA (reference sequence). The CDR3 contains 11 residues. As DNA, the CDR3 is TGCAGTGCTAGACAGGACAGGGGGCAGTTCTTC. Amino acid sequence: CSARQDRGQFF.

This clone was observed once. V is TRBV9 and J is TRBJ2-6; 7 nucleotides agree with TRBD1. Looked up from germline, CDR1 is SGDLS and CDR2 is YYNGEE. This CDR3 comprises 19 residues. Trimming at V came to 3 bases and at J to 0 bases, leaving 12 bases not matched to a gene. CDR3 sequence: CASSDNRGVSVSGANVLTF. The CDR3 DNA sequence: TGTGCCAGCAGCGATAACAGGGGAGTGTCGGTCTCTGGGGCCAACGTCCTGACTTTC. Based on the CDR3 plus reference TRBV9 and TRBJ2-6, the full variable domain is DSGVTQTPKHLITATGQRVTLRCSPRSGDLSVYWYQQSLDQGLQFLIQYYNGEERAKGNILERFSAQQFPDLHSELNLSSLELGDSALYFCASSDNRGVSVSGANVLTFGAGSRLTVL.

CDR3 DNA sequence: TGTGCCAGCAGTTCTACAGGGGGGGACTATGGCTACACCTTC. Its protein product is CASSSTGGDYGYTF. The chain couples TRBV7-2 to TRBJ1-2, with 8 bases lining up with TRBD1. This CDR3 is built from 14 residues. Germline CDR1 reads SGHTA; CDR2 reads FQGNSA. V trimming: 6 bases; J trimming: 3 bases; junction bases outside the gene matches: 6.

The J gene is TRBJ1-3, the V gene TRBV6-5, with unresolved D. Trimming removed 2 bases at V and 4 bases at J, with 6 bases between. The CDR3 length is 13 residues. CDR1 MNHEY and CDR2 SVGAGI come from the germline V gene. CDR3 amino acids: CASSYGTGNTIYF. The CDR3 coding sequence is TGTGCCAGCAGTTACGGCACCGGAAACACCATATATTTT.

The chain couples TRBV4-1 to TRBJ1-1, with TRBD1 as a possible D gene (5 bases). Looked up from germline, CDR1 is MGHRA and CDR2 is YSYEKL. Deletions cut 5 bases from V and 7 bases from J, with 20 bases between. The CDR3 length is 15 residues. This CDR3 is CASSKPGLGESEAFF. CDR3 DNA sequence: TGCGCCAGCAGCAAGCCGGGACTAGGGGAGAGTGAAGCTTTCTTT.